Listed below are T cell receptor beta chains from one sample, sequenced in a study of early T cells in non-severe SARS-CoV-2 infection. TCRdb reprocessed the 5' RACE reads via MiXCR and lists one record per CDR3 protein. The sample holds over 95,000 distinct CDR3 sequences, around 17% seen once. Sequencing used whole blood. The receptors were gathered from an adult who was a healthcare worker with PCR-confirmed SARS-CoV-2 infection or an uninfected control (not recorded which). CDR3s include the opening cysteine and the closing phenylalanine or tryptophan. A D gene is named only where the DNA matches it firmly. Part of the rows lack a size; the others show once, few, many or a class for expanded clones.

>-|TRBJ1-5|-|TRBV20-1
CSATPGGYQPQHF
TGCAGTGCCACGCCGGGGGGCTATCAGCCCCAGCATTTT
>few|TRBJ2-3|TRBD2|TRBV2
CASSPTILTSGGFFRDTQYF
TGTGCCAGCAGCCCAACAATCCTGACTAGCGGGGGATTCTTCCGGGATACGCAGTATTTT
>-|TRBJ1-5|-|TRBV12-3/TRBV12-4
CASSSGLLEDQPQHF
TGTGCCAGCAGTTCCGGGCTTCTGGAGGATCAGCCCCAGCATTTT
>-|TRBJ1-5|-|TRBV7-2
CASSLLNPGTQPQHF
TGTGCCAGCAGCTTATTAAATCCAGGGACTCAGCCCCAGCATTTT
>few|TRBJ2-2|-|TRBV21-1
CASSKGRGGELNTGELFF
TGTGCCAGCAGCAAGGGGCGAGGAGGGGAGTTGAACACCGGGGAGCTGTTTTTT
>few|TRBJ1-4|-|TRBV10-3
CAIRGDGEKLFF
TGTGCCATCAGAGGGGACGGGGAAAAACTGTTTTTT
>-|TRBJ2-7|TRBD1|TRBV5-4
CASSFSGTDFYEQYF
TGTGCCAGCAGCTTTTCCGGGACAGACTTCTACGAGCAGTACTTC
>many|TRBJ2-1|-|TRBV20-1
CSAPPEPSYNEQFF
TGCAGTGCCCCCCCCGAACCCTCCTACAATGAGCAGTTCTTC
>-|TRBJ1-5|-|TRBV6-2/TRBV6-3
CASSYSNVGGNQPQHF
TGTGCCAGCAGTTACTCGAACGTCGGGGGCAATCAGCCCCAGCATTTT
>few|TRBJ2-7|-|TRBV27
CASSLVAGSSYEQYF
TGTGCCAGCAGTTTAGTCGCAGGGAGCTCCTACGAGCAGTACTTC
>-|TRBJ1-1|-|TRBV6-1
CASTSTAMNTEAFF
TGTGCCAGCACCTCGACTGCCATGAACACTGAAGCTTTCTTT
>few|TRBJ2-3|-|TRBV12-3/TRBV12-4
CASSPGGGLGGTQYF
TGTGCCAGCAGTCCCGGAGGGGGCTTAGGGGGTACGCAGTATTTT
>-|TRBJ2-1|TRBD1|TRBV6-4
CASSEGSGTGDNEQFF
TGTGCCAGCAGCGAGGGATCCGGGACAGGGGACAATGAGCAGTTCTTC
>few|TRBJ1-2|-|TRBV20-1
CSARDFRRGEGYTF
TGCAGTGCTAGAGATTTTCGCCGGGGTGAGGGCTACACCTTC
>-|TRBJ2-7|-|TRBV27
CASSLATTYEQYF
TGTGCCAGCAGTTTAGCTACTACCTACGAGCAGTACTTC
>-|TRBJ1-5|TRBD1|TRBV6-5
CASRRTGLSNQPQHF
TGTGCCAGCAGGAGGACAGGGCTTAGCAATCAGCCCCAGCATTTT
>few|TRBJ1-1|-|TRBV7-9
CASSLDMRNTEAFF
TGTGCCAGCAGCTTAGATATGAGGAACACTGAAGCTTTCTTT
>few|TRBJ2-1|TRBD2|TRBV11-3
CASSLGVGRLAGGHEQFF
TGTGCCAGCAGCTTAGGGGTAGGGCGACTAGCGGGAGGGCATGAGCAGTTCTTC
>few|TRBJ1-1|-|TRBV15
CATSRDRVEDTEAFF
TGTGCCACCAGCAGAGATCGGGTTGAGGACACTGAAGCTTTCTTT
>-|TRBJ2-5|-|TRBV7-8
CASSLVRETQYF
TGTGCCAGCAGCTTAGTTCGAGAGACCCAGTACTTC
>-|TRBJ2-2|TRBD2|TRBV4-3
CASSGTSGRVYAGELFF
TGCGCCAGCAGCGGGACTAGCGGGAGGGTATACGCCGGGGAGCTGTTTTTT
>-|TRBJ1-3|TRBD1|TRBV10-3
CAISEWTGKTGNTIYF
TGTGCCATCAGTGAGTGGACAGGAAAAACTGGAAACACCATATATTTT
>-|TRBJ2-2|-|TRBV6-4
CASSDSDSTGELFF
TGTGCCAGCAGTGATTCGGACAGCACCGGGGAGCTGTTTTTT
>few|TRBJ1-1|TRBD1|TRBV18
CASSLDGTVRMNTEAFF
TGTGCCAGCTCACTAGATGGGACAGTTAGAATGAACACTGAAGCTTTCTTT